These 16 T cell receptor beta chains came from one sample sequenced in a study of spatial heterogeneity in lung cancer. The time point is: sample taken at primary tumor resection. Material for sequencing was whole RNA from tumor, nontumor lung or frozen PBMC, left unsorted. TCRdb reprocessed the 5' RACE reads with MiXCR, giving one entry per CDR3 protein. The data contain approximately 38,000 distinct CDR3 sequences, roughly 5.2% of them singletons. Sample: PBMCs, taken at surgery. These receptor sequences come from a male donor with early-stage non-small cell lung cancer.

In its sample, this clonotype was seen many times. This CDR3 reads CASSLEARGPYEQYF. The CDR3, as DNA: TGTGCCAGCAGCTTAGAGGCTAGGGGGCCCTACGAGCAGTACTTC. The rearrangement joins TRBV7-2 to TRBJ2-7; 7 nucleotides align to TRBD1. V lost 1 base to trimming and J lost 2 bases; unmatched junction nucleotides: 5. CDR1 is SGHTA, CDR2 FQGNSA, per germline. The CDR3 length is 15 residues. Based on the CDR3 plus reference TRBV7-2 and TRBJ2-7, the full variable domain is GAGVSQSPSNKVTEKGKDVELRCDPISGHTALYWYRQSLGQGLEFLIYFQGNSAPDKSGLPSDRFSAERTGGSVSTLTIQRTQQEDSAVYLCASSLEARGPYEQYFGPGTRLTVT.

This clonotype was counted ten times or more. The chain links TRBV12-3 or TRBV12-4 to TRBJ2-2, with D tentatively TRBD1 (8 bases). Trimming took 0 bases from V and 7 from J, leaving 18 bases between them. This CDR3 is 17 amino acids long. The CDR3 region is CASSLAGGTGFVGELFF. The CDR3 DNA reads as TGTGCCAGCAGTTTAGCCGGGGGGACAGGATTTGTCGGGGAGCTGTTTTTT.

The table lists this clonotype with many counts. The chain recombines TRBV12-3 or TRBV12-4 with TRBJ2-3; 8 positions agree with TRBD2. With 5 bases clipped from V and 1 base from J, the junction kept 14 bases outside the gene matches. This CDR3 spans 18 amino acids. For the CDR3, the DNA is TGTGCCAGCAGTCCCCTAAAGAGGGTAGCGGGGCGCACAGATACGCAGTATTTT. It translates to CASSPLKRVAGRTDTQYF.

This clonotype was detected many times. The chain has TRBV5-1 and TRBJ2-2; 8 bases are a match to TRBD1. J lost 4 bases, V lost 6 bases, and 5 bases had no gene match. There are 14 residues in the CDR3. Germline CDR1 reads SGHRS; CDR2 reads YFSETQ. The CDR3 DNA reads TGCGCCAGCATCGCAACAGGGGGCACCGGGGAGCTGTTTTTT. This sequence encodes CASIATGGTGELFF.

There are many counts of this clonotype. V gene TRBV12-3 or TRBV12-4 combines with J gene TRBJ1-3; perhaps TRBD1 as D (5 bases). Trimming removed 2 bases at V and 4 bases at J, with 12 bases between. This CDR3 is built from 15 residues. CDR3 residues: CASSLQGTGGNTIYF. The CDR3 DNA reads TGTGCCAGCAGTTTACAGGGAACTGGGGGAAACACCATATATTTT.

This clonotype was picked up many times. The chain uses TRBV21-1 and TRBJ1-5. TRBV21-1 is noted as a pseudogene. The CDR3 loop spans 16 amino acids. CDR3 in amino acids: CASSNPTGDSNQPQHF. DNA for the CDR3: TGTGCCAGCAGCAACCCTACCGGGGATAGCAATCAGCCCCAGCATTTT.

The sample holds many counts of this clonotype. This sequence joins TRBV6-5 and TRBJ1-1; a weak D match, TRBD1 (5 bases). The CDR3 is 13 amino acids. Trimming removed 6 bases at V and 1 base at J, with 9 bases between. Germline V gene sequence: CDR1 MNHEY, CDR2 SVGAGI. CDR3 nucleotides: TGTGCCAGCAGCTTCGACAGGAACACTGAAGCTTTCTTT. Translated, it gives CASSFDRNTEAFF.

This clonotype appeared many times. As DNA, the CDR3 is TGTGCCAGCAGCCGCAAGACTAGCTCAACTAGCACAGATACGCAGTATTTT. This encodes CASSRKTSSTSTDTQYF. This sequence joins TRBV7-8 and TRBJ2-3, with 7 nucleotides matching TRBD2. The CDR3 length is 17 residues. Germline V gene lookup returns CDR1 SGHVS and CDR2 FQNEAQ. Losses at the gene ends were 5 bases for V and 0 bases for J; bases not matched to a gene: 11.

This clonotype has more than one count but fewer than ten. The chain links TRBV20-1 to TRBJ2-5; TRBD2 might be the D (6 bases). This CDR3 spans 13 amino acids. Germline CDR1 reads DFQATT; CDR2 reads SNEGSKA (reference sequence). The ends were cut back, 4 bases at V and 6 bases at J, with 15 bases in the middle. In DNA form, the CDR3 reads TGCAGTGCTACAATCCGGGGGAGGCAGACCCAGTACTTC. Translation: CSATIRGRQTQYF.

This clonotype showed up many times. The CDR3 DNA reads TGTGCCAGCAGGGGCACAGGGGGAAGATCTGGTAATGAAAAACTGTTTTTT. Protein product: CASRGTGGRSGNEKLFF. The V and J genes are TRBV27 and TRBJ1-4, with 8 bases that match TRBD1. CDR1 and CDR2 (germline): MNHEY, SMNVEV (reference sequence). CDR3 length: 17 residues. Unmatched junction bases numbered 13, after V lost 6 bases and J lost 4 bases.

This clonotype was recorded a few times. This sequence joins TRBV5-1 and TRBJ1-1; D perhaps matches TRBD1 (5 bases). Trimming left V 3 bases short and J 2 bases short, with 11 bases between. The CDR3 covers 14 residues. The germline CDR1 and CDR2 sequences are SGHRS and YFSETQ. CDR3 coding DNA: TGCGCCAGCAGCTCCCAGGACACTAACACTGAAGCTTTCTTT. This codes for CASSSQDTNTEAFF.

The sample holds many counts of this clonotype. The CDR3 coding sequence is TGTGCCAGCAGGACCCTCAAAAGAAACATTCAGTACTTC. It yields the protein CASRTLKRNIQYF. This chain uses TRBV6-2 or TRBV6-3 with TRBJ2-4; D call uncertain. The germline gives CDR1 MNHEY, CDR2 SVGEGT. V was cut by 6 bases and J by 6 bases, with 12 bases left in between. The CDR3 has 13 amino acids.

This clonotype was recorded at least ten times. The chain carries TRBV6-5 and TRBJ1-6; D is uncertain. V was pared by 5 bases and J by 5 bases, with 10 bases between. The germline CDR1 and CDR2 sequences are MNHEY and SVGAGI. CDR3 length: 14 residues. The CDR3: CASSRFQDNSPLHF. The CDR3 DNA is TGTGCCAGCAGTCGTTTCCAGGATAATTCACCCCTCCACTTT.

Comments on this clonotype: A much larger clone sits a single nucleotide away, making a read error possible. The V and J genes are TRBV27 and TRBJ2-2, with D tentatively TRBD1 or TRBD2 (6 bases each). Germline V lookup: CDR1 MNHEY, CDR2 SMNVEV (reference sequence). V was clipped by 4 bases and J by 7 bases, with 16 bases between them. The CDR3 has 15 residues. CDR3 protein: CASSCSGGEYGELFF. CDR3 DNA sequence: TGTGCCAGCAGTTGTTCCGGGGGCGAGTACGGGGAGCTGTTTTTT.

Many counts were recorded for this clonotype. The chain is built from TRBV12-3 or TRBV12-4 and TRBJ2-7; 8 positions agree with TRBD1. V gave up 7 bases and J gave up 2 bases; unmatched junction bases: 7. The CDR3 totals 14 residues. CDR3: CASKQGAKAYEQYF. In DNA, the CDR3 is TGTGCCAGCAAGCAGGGGGCGAAAGCCTACGAGCAGTACTTC.

In this sample, this clonotype turned up a few times. V gene TRBV2 combines with J gene TRBJ2-5; maybe TRBD2 (6 bases). This CDR3 spans 11 amino acids. V lost 8 bases, J lost 4 bases, and 8 bases lay in between. The V gene's germline CDR1 is SNHLY and CDR2 FYNNEI. The CDR3 DNA reads as TGTGCCAGCGGGGGGAGAGAGACCCAGTACTTC. As protein: CASGGRETQYF.